The rows below give T cell receptor beta chains drawn from one sample of a study of T-cell memory formation after mild COVID-19. MiXCR, applied by TCRdb to the 5' RACE reads, yields one record per CDR3 protein. The sample consists of a few hundred thousand distinct CDR3 sequences, 8.5% to 9.5% of them appearing once. The specimen was PBMCs or a T cell subset sorted from them (not recorded which). These receptors all come from a man aged 18 to 35 who had mild COVID-19 (a few samples of this study predate the infection). Cell type and time point are not known. The CDR3 runs from the conserved cysteine through the conserved F or W. D genes are given only for firm matches. Where a row states a size, it is once, few, many or the class of an expanded clone; other rows omit it.

j_call clone_size v_call d_call cdr3_nt cdr3_aa
TRBJ2-3 NA TRBV7-6 NA TGTGCCAGCAGCTTAGGGCTAGCTGCGGCAGATACGCAGTATTTT CASSLGLAAADTQYF
TRBJ2-3 many TRBV6-5 TRBD1 TGTGCCAGCAGTTCGACAGGGGGCGCAGATACGCAGTATTTT CASSSTGGADTQYF
TRBJ1-5 NA TRBV7-9 NA TGTGCCAGCAGCTTGGGAGGTGCCCAGCCCCAGCATTTT CASSLGGAQPQHF
TRBJ2-6 NA TRBV7-2 NA TGTGCCAGCAGCTATCAACCTGTACAGATCTCTGGGGCCAACGTCCTGACTTTC CASSYQPVQISGANVLTF
TRBJ2-7 NA TRBV5-1 TRBD2 TGCGCCAGCCATTTCCGGACTAGCGGGGCTTCCCACGAGCAGTACTTC CASHFRTSGASHEQYF
TRBJ2-7 few TRBV6-2/TRBV6-3 NA TGTGCCAGCAGTTGGGGAGGTCATCCCTCCTACGAGCAGTACTTC CASSWGGHPSYEQYF
TRBJ2-5 few TRBV10-3 TRBD1 TGTGCCATCAGTGACGGGACAGGTCAGCTCCAAGAGACCCAGTACTTC CAISDGTGQLQETQYF
TRBJ2-2 NA TRBV7-3 NA TGTGCCAGCAGCTTAGGGTGGTCAAACACCGGGGAGCTGTTTTTT CASSLGWSNTGELFF
TRBJ2-6 NA TRBV30 NA TGTGCCTGTTCAGGCTCTGGGGCCAACGTCCTGACTTTC CACSGSGANVLTF
TRBJ2-5 few TRBV5-1 TRBD2 TGCGCCAGCAGCTTGGCCGGGGGGGTATCGTACCAAGAGACCCAGTACTTC CASSLAGGVSYQETQYF
TRBJ2-1 many TRBV7-6 TRBD2 TGTGCCAGCAGCAACCGACGGCTAGCGGACAATGAGCAGTTCTTC CASSNRRLADNEQFF
TRBJ2-1 many TRBV24-1 TRBD2 TGTGCCACCAGTGAGCCTTCCGCGGGGGTTTACAATGAGCAGTTCTTC CATSEPSAGVYNEQFF
TRBJ2-3 many TRBV7-6 NA TGTGCCAGCAGCCCTTGGGAGTCGGATACGCAGTATTTT CASSPWESDTQYF
TRBJ2-4 few TRBV7-2 NA TGTGCCAGCAGCTTGGGTACAGCCAAAAACATTCAGTACTTC CASSLGTAKNIQYF
TRBJ1-5 many TRBV20-1 TRBD1 TGCAGTGCTAGACAGACAGGGGGCTTACAGCCCCAGCATTTT CSARQTGGLQPQHF
TRBJ2-1 few TRBV6-1 NA TGTGCCAGCAACCAAGGGGGGTCGGGTGAGCAGTTCTTC CASNQGGSGEQFF
TRBJ2-1 few TRBV12-3/TRBV12-4 TRBD1 TGTGCCAGCAGTTTGCAGGGGGCGCACAATGAGCAGTTCTTC CASSLQGAHNEQFF
TRBJ1-5 many TRBV5-5 TRBD1 TGTGCCAGCAGCTTGGCGGGACAGGGCGGTCAGCCCCAGCATTTT CASSLAGQGGQPQHF
TRBJ1-1 NA TRBV5-1 NA TGCGCCAGCAGCCTGATGCTGGGGGACACTGAAGCTTTCTTT CASSLMLGDTEAFF
TRBJ2-1 few TRBV10-2 NA TGCGCCAGCAGTGAGCAGAAAACTGAGCAGTTCTTC CASSEQKTEQFF
TRBJ1-5 many TRBV6-6 TRBD1 TGTGCCAGCAGTTATGGACAGGGGAGCTTTCAGCCCCAGCATTTT CASSYGQGSFQPQHF
TRBJ2-5 few TRBV7-8 TRBD2 TGTGCCAGCAGCTTAGGGTCAGCGGGGAGGGAGACCCAGTACTTC CASSLGSAGRETQYF
TRBJ1-6 few TRBV29-1 TRBD1 TGCAACGGGACAGGAAGCAATTCACCCCTCCACTTT CNGTGSNSPLHF
TRBJ2-7 few TRBV20-1 NA TGCAGTGCTAGAATGGGGTCCTCCGAGCAGTACTTC CSARMGSSEQYF
TRBJ2-1 few TRBV12-3/TRBV12-4 TRBD2 TGTGCCAGCAGCGCTGGACTAGCCGTTGGAAATGAGCAGTTCTTC CASSAGLAVGNEQFF
TRBJ2-1 NA TRBV19 NA TGTGCCAGTAGCTACCCTCGGGGCCTCTCCTACAATGAGCAGTTCTTC CASSYPRGLSYNEQFF
TRBJ1-1 few TRBV29-1 TRBD1 TGCAGCGCATCTAGGACAGGGGGGAACACTGAAGCTTTCTTT CSASRTGGNTEAFF
TRBJ1-2 NA TRBV6-5 NA TGTGCCAGCAGAGATAATGGAGGGTATCATGGCTACACCTTC CASRDNGGYHGYTF
TRBJ2-5 NA TRBV5-8 TRBD1 TGTGCCAGCAGCCCCGGGACAGGGTTTGAGGAGACCCAGTACTTC CASSPGTGFEETQYF
TRBJ2-1 NA TRBV27 NA TGTGCCAGCAGTTTGGGCCTCGGACTTAACAATGAGCAGTTCTTC CASSLGLGLNNEQFF
TRBJ1-2 many TRBV6-5 NA TGTGCCAGCAGTTACTCGATTACTAACTATGGCTACACCTTC CASSYSITNYGYTF
TRBJ2-6 few TRBV7-9 NA TGTGCCAGCAGCTTACAGGTTTCGGTCGATGGGGCCAACGTCCTGACTTTC CASSLQVSVDGANVLTF
TRBJ1-6 NA TRBV7-2 NA TGTGCCAGCAGCCCAACCGGGACAAATAATTCACCCCTCCACTTT CASSPTGTNNSPLHF
TRBJ2-7 NA TRBV3-1 NA TGTGCCGCAAGGAGGGCAGGGTCCTACGAGCAGTACTTC CAARRAGSYEQYF
TRBJ2-1 NA TRBV10-3 NA TGTGCCATCAGTGGAGTCGGCCATGAGCAGTTCTTC CAISGVGHEQFF
TRBJ1-3 few TRBV4-1 TRBD1 TGCGCCAGCAGCCCCACCGGGACAGGCTCTGGAAACACCATATATTTT CASSPTGTGSGNTIYF
TRBJ1-5 NA TRBV12-3/TRBV12-4 NA TGTGCCAGCAGTTCCGGACAACCGCGGCAGCCCCAGCATTTT CASSSGQPRQPQHF
TRBJ1-1 few TRBV4-1 NA TGCGCCAGCAGCCAGTATACAGGGAAGGAAACTGAAGCTTTCTTT CASSQYTGKETEAFF
TRBJ1-2 NA TRBV10-3 NA TGTGCCATCAGTAAGTTAGGGAAGGGCTACACCTTC CAISKLGKGYTF
TRBJ1-1 NA TRBV14 NA TGTGCCAGCAGCCAAGATGGGGGGGCGAGGGACACTGAAGCTTTCTTT CASSQDGGARDTEAFF
TRBJ2-1 few TRBV29-1 NA TGCAGCATGTCAAGCTCCTACAATGAGCAGTTCTTC CSMSSSYNEQFF
TRBJ2-1 NA TRBV12-3/TRBV12-4 NA TGTGCCAGCAGTTTACTGCAGGGTAAAATGCATGAGCAGTTCTTC CASSLLQGKMHEQFF
TRBJ2-1 few TRBV11-2 TRBD2 TGTGCCAGCAGCTTATTCTCACTAGCGGACACCTACAATGAGCAGTTCTTC CASSLFSLADTYNEQFF
TRBJ1-1 few TRBV30 NA TGTGCCTGGCTGCGGGGAACTGAAGCTTTCTTT CAWLRGTEAFF
TRBJ2-1 many TRBV6-5 NA TGTGCCAGCAGTTATAATTCCCGGTCCGAGCAGTTCTTC CASSYNSRSEQFF
TRBJ2-1 NA TRBV6-2/TRBV6-3 NA TGTGCCAGCAGTTACTCGGGCGACTCCTACAATGAGCAGTTCTTC CASSYSGDSYNEQFF
TRBJ1-5 few TRBV5-8 TRBD1 TGTGCCAGCAGCGACGCGACAGGGCAGGGACAGCCCCAGCATTTT CASSDATGQGQPQHF
TRBJ2-1 NA TRBV4-3 NA TGCGCCAGCAGCCAAAGATCCCCCGGGGGCGCCTACAATGAGCAGTTCTTC CASSQRSPGGAYNEQFF
TRBJ2-7 NA TRBV7-9 NA TGTGCCAGCAGCGACGCCTACGAGCAGTACTTC CASSDAYEQYF
TRBJ2-1 NA TRBV7-8 TRBD2 TGTGCCAGCAGCTTATTTGCGGGGGGACACAATGAGCAGTTCTTC CASSLFAGGHNEQFF
TRBJ2-5 few TRBV27 NA TGTGCCAGCAGTTTATCGGGGGGGGCGGAGACCCAGTACTTC CASSLSGGAETQYF
TRBJ2-2 few TRBV7-9 NA TGTGCCAGCAGCTTTCCCTCAGGGGCGAACACCGGGGAGCTGTTTTTT CASSFPSGANTGELFF
TRBJ2-5 NA TRBV7-2 NA TGTGCCAGCAGCCGCCGTGGGTTGGAACAAGAGACCCAGTACTTC CASSRRGLEQETQYF
TRBJ2-1 few TRBV6-2/TRBV6-3 TRBD2 TGTGCCAGCACCGGGACTAGCCCCAATGAGCAGTTCTTC CASTGTSPNEQFF
TRBJ2-1 many TRBV7-2 TRBD2 TGTGCCAGCAGCTTCACGGGGGGTGGGATTGAGCAGTTCTTC CASSFTGGGIEQFF
TRBJ2-3 few TRBV7-2 TRBD1 TGTGCCAGCAGCTTAGTCGCAGGGGGCGACGGAGATACGCAGTATTTT CASSLVAGGDGDTQYF
TRBJ1-5 few TRBV6-2/TRBV6-3 NA TGTGCCAGCAGTTCTGGTTATAGCAATCAGCCCCAGCATTTT CASSSGYSNQPQHF
TRBJ2-2 NA TRBV20-1 TRBD2 TGCAGTGCTAGACTAGCGGGGGGCGGCACCGGGGAGCTGTTTTTT CSARLAGGGTGELFF
TRBJ2-1 few TRBV24-1 NA TGTGCCACCAGTGATGATACGAGACAGGAAAATGAGCAGTTCTTC CATSDDTRQENEQFF
TRBJ1-5 NA TRBV27 TRBD1 TGTGCCAGCAGTTCGACAGGGGGCTCGTTCGACAATCAGCCCCAGCATTTT CASSSTGGSFDNQPQHF